This T cell receptor beta chain came from a study of blood T cells in healthy people across ages. Germline CDR1 MNHEY, CDR2 SVGEGT. CDR3 length: 13 amino acids. V lost 6 bases and J lost 2, with 11 bases in between. Staff drew about 10 milliliters of peripheral blood from each donor. Using a J-beta primer mix together with a sample-barcoded 5' primer, a second PCR was run for roughly 6 to 11 cycles. Tagging of each cDNA molecule was performed by a template-switch adaptor with 12 random nucleotides. One entry per CDR3 protein, called by TCRdb with MiXCR from the 5' RACE reads. The sample yields about 970,000 distinct CDR3 sequences, just over 50% seen once. As regards this clonotype: This clone may be a read error of a much larger clone one base away.

This chain connects TRBV6-2 or TRBV6-3 to TRBJ2-7; D is tentatively TRBD1 or TRBD2 (5 bases each). Source material: blood. The source is a woman in her sixties or seventies in good health. CDR3 amino acids: CASSGKGPYEQYF. The CDR3 DNA follows: TGTGCCAGCAGCGGCAAGGGACCCTACGAGCAGTACTTC.